This passage covers 32 T cell receptor beta chains from one sample sequenced in a study of spatial heterogeneity in lung cancer. TCRdb independently ran MiXCR on the 5' RACE reads; one entry per CDR3 protein. Of about 75,000 distinct CDR3 sequences detected, roughly 14% appear once; the ten largest clones hold roughly 6.9%. Time point denoted: sample taken at primary tumor resection. Unsorted samples of tumor, nontumor lung or frozen PBMC had their whole RNA sequenced. The input for sequencing was PBMCs, taken at surgery. The source is a male donor with early-stage non-small cell lung cancer.

This clonotype was seen at least ten times. The chain has TRBV3-1 and TRBJ1-1; no clear D gene. The V gene lost 1 base and the J gene lost 1 base, with 7 bases spanning the gap. Germline-derived CDR1 and CDR2 are LGHDT and YNNKEL (reference sequence). The CDR3 has 14 residues. CDR3 sequence: CASSQAGGNTEAFF. In nucleotides, the CDR3 is TGTGCCAGCAGCCAAGCAGGCGGGAACACTGAAGCTTTCTTT.

This rearrangement joins TRBV20-1 to TRBJ2-7; 9 bases map to TRBD2. V lost 5 bases and J lost 2; bases outside the gene matches: 10. This CDR3 comprises 15 residues. CDR1 is DFQATT, CDR2 SNEGSKA, per germline (reference sequence). CDR3 DNA: TGCAGTGCTCCCCGAGCATCTAGCGGGACCTACGAGCAGTACTTC. Protein sequence: CSAPRASSGTYEQYF.

The CDR3 sequence is CATSDLRQGEAFF. The CDR3 DNA reads as TGTGCCACCAGTGATTTGAGGCAGGGCGAAGCTTTCTTT. J is TRBJ1-1 and V is TRBV24-1, with D possibly TRBD1 on 5 matching bases. Trimming left V 0 bases short and J 8 bases short, with 9 bases between. The germline V gene encodes CDR1 KGHDR and CDR2 SFDVKD. The CDR3 covers 13 residues.

This chain connects TRBV7-2 to TRBJ1-3; perhaps TRBD1 as D (6 bases). Germline loops: CDR1 SGHTA, CDR2 FQGNSA. V dropped 3 bases and J dropped 2 bases, with 17 bases sitting between them. This CDR3 is 17 amino acids long. CDR3 in DNA: TGTGCCAGCAGCTTGTCTGGGACACCGAGGGCTGGAAACACCATATATTTT. The encoded protein is CASSLSGTPRAGNTIYF.

This clonotype was counted only a few times. This chain connects TRBV10-3 to TRBJ1-6; D perhaps matches TRBD1 (5 bases). V lost 6 bases to trimming and J lost 5 bases, with 5 bases between them. CDR1 and CDR2 from the germline V gene are ENHRY and SYGVKD. The CDR3 is made up of 12 amino acids. The CDR3, as DNA: TGTGCCATCAGACAGGATAATTCACCCCTCCACTTT. It yields the protein CAIRQDNSPLHF.

At least ten counts were recorded for this clonotype. The V call is TRBV7-8, the J call TRBJ1-2; 7 nucleotides align to TRBD1. This CDR3 comprises 15 residues. Germline CDR1 SGHVS, CDR2 FQNEAQ. V shed 1 base and J 8 bases; nucleotides not matched to a gene: 10. CDR3 nucleotides: TGTGCCAGCAGCTTAGGTTCCACGACAGGGAAGGGCTACACCTTC. Protein sequence: CASSLGSTTGKGYTF.

There are a few counts of this clonotype. The chain has TRBV10-1 and TRBJ1-2, with TRBD1 identical over 10 bases. V trimming: 5 bases; J trimming: 4 bases; junction bases outside the gene matches: 1. The germline gives CDR1 WNHNN, CDR2 SYGVQD (reference sequence). The CDR3 has 13 residues. This CDR3 reads CASSRTGGYGYTF. The CDR3 nucleotides read TGCGCCAGCAGTAGGACAGGGGGCTATGGCTACACCTTC.

This clonotype was recorded a few times. This chain's CDR3 is CASSLGVVGGTEAFF. DNA for the CDR3: TGCGCCAGCAGCTTGGGAGTGGTGGGAGGCACTGAAGCTTTCTTT. The chain carries TRBV5-1 and TRBJ1-1; D unresolved. The CDR3 totals 15 residues. The germline CDR1 and CDR2 sequences are SGHRS and YFSETQ. The V and J ends lost 0 bases and 4 bases respectively, with 13 bases between them.

V is TRBV9 and J is TRBJ2-5, with D perhaps given as TRBD1 or TRBD2 (5 bases each). The CDR3 is 15 residues long. Germline CDR1 is SGDLS and CDR2 is YYNGEE. Deletions cut 4 bases from V and 5 bases from J, with 18 bases between. The CDR3 loop is CASSTSPRWGETQYF. The CDR3 region has the DNA TGTGCCAGCAGCACAAGTCCCAGGTGGGGGGAGACCCAGTACTTC.

The DNA for the CDR3 is TGTGCCATCAACACGGACTTCTCATTTGCGGATGAGCAGTTCTTC. Its translation is CAINTDFSFADEQFF. The rearrangement links TRBV10-3 to TRBJ2-1; perhaps TRBD2 as D (5 bases). V lost 7 bases to trimming and J lost 8 bases, with 21 bases between them. The CDR3 extends over 15 amino acids. Per germline, CDR1 ENHRY and CDR2 SYGVKD.

The rearrangement links TRBV25-1 to TRBJ1-1; 8 bases map to TRBD1. The V and J ends lost 3 bases and 5 bases, in that order; junction bases with no gene match: 11. This CDR3 spans 16 amino acids. Germline V gene data show CDR1 as MGHDK and CDR2 as SYGVNS. The DNA for the CDR3 is TGTGCCAGCAGTGATCCGTCAGGGGGCTTGAGTACTGAAGCTTTCTTT. Translating it yields CASSDPSGGLSTEAFF. Using reference TRBV25-1 and TRBJ1-1 for the parts outside the CDR3, the full variable domain is EADIYQTPRYLVIGTGKKITLECSQTMGHDKMYWYQQDPGMELHLIHYSYGVNSTEKGDLSSESTVSRIRTEHFPLTLESARPSHTSQYLCASSDPSGGLSTEAFFGQGTRLTVV.

The rearrangement links TRBV12-3 or TRBV12-4 to TRBJ2-1; the D gene is possibly TRBD2 (6 bases). The CDR3 extends over 16 amino acids. Trimming took off 4 bases at V and 8 bases at J, with 21 bases between the two ends. CDR3 residues: CASSSWGETNRDEQFF. The CDR3 region has the DNA TGTGCCAGCAGTTCTTGGGGGGAGACTAATCGGGATGAGCAGTTCTTC.

This clonotype was observed a few times. The chain recombines TRBV5-4 with TRBJ2-2, with a tentative D call TRBD2 (6 bases). CDR1 and CDR2 from the germline V gene are SGHNT and YYREEE (reference sequence). The CDR3 is made up of 15 amino acids. The V gene lost 4 bases and the J gene lost 6 bases, with 16 bases spanning the gap. In DNA form, the CDR3 reads TGTGCCAGCAGCCCCTTTCGGGGGTCGGCCGGGGAGCTGTTTTTT. As protein: CASSPFRGSAGELFF.

This chain joins TRBV4-1 and TRBJ2-2, with 9 bases identical to TRBD1. V was pared by 3 bases and J by 2 bases, with 10 bases of the junction left unmatched. The CDR3 is 18 residues long. The germline CDR1 and CDR2 sequences are MGHRA and YSYEKL. CDR3 sequence reads: CASSQRQGGVRNTGELFF. The CDR3, as DNA: TGCGCCAGCAGCCAGAGACAGGGGGGAGTTCGCAACACCGGGGAGCTGTTTTTT.

This clonotype was seen many times. The chain combines TRBV20-1 with TRBJ2-7; D is uncertain. The germline CDR1 and CDR2 sequences are DFQATT and SNEGSKA (reference sequence). Trimming removed 4 bases at V and 7 bases at J, with 14 bases between. The CDR3 runs to 12 residues. This CDR3 reads CSATPSYREQYF. DNA of the CDR3: TGCAGTGCTACCCCCAGCTATCGTGAGCAGTACTTC.

This clonotype was recorded a few times. The chain joins TRBV18 to TRBJ2-1; 9 bases map to TRBD1. This CDR3 has 16 residues. Germline CDR1 reads KGHSH; CDR2 reads LQKENI. The V gene end was trimmed by 0 bases and the J gene end by 5 bases; junction bases not matched to a gene: 5. The CDR3 loop is CASSPPDRGLHNEQFF. In nucleotides, the CDR3 is TGTGCCAGCTCACCACCGGACAGGGGACTCCACAATGAGCAGTTCTTC.

This sequence joins TRBV6-5 and TRBJ2-3; weak D call: TRBD2 (6 bases). CDR1 MNHEY and CDR2 SVGAGI come from the germline V gene. The CDR3 has 14 amino acids. V lost 7 bases and J 6 bases, leaving 17 bases between the germline ends. The CDR3 DNA reads as TGTGCCAGCAAGGCGGGACTCGCTATGGATACGCAGTATTTT. Translation gives CASKAGLAMDTQYF.

This clonotype was seen a handful of times. The gene calls are TRBV4-3 and TRBJ2-7, with D perhaps matching TRBD2 (6 bases). Trimming took off 6 bases at V and 4 bases at J, with 22 bases between the two ends. The CDR3 runs 16 residues. Germline V gene lookup returns CDR1 LGHNA and CDR2 YSLEER. The CDR3 bases are TGCGCCAGCAGTCGGGTAGTGGGACTCCTTCAGTACGAGCAGTACTTC. Translated: CASSRVVGLLQYEQYF.

This clonotype has more than one count but fewer than ten. The chain joins TRBV4-3 to TRBJ1-2; no definite D call. This CDR3 contains 15 residues. CDR1 is LGHNA and CDR2 is YSLEER in the germline V gene. Trimming pared 4 bases from V and 5 bases from J, leaving 17 bases between. The CDR3 DNA follows: TGCGCCAGCAGCCTTCTTAAGACGGAGGGTTATGGCTACACCTTC. This encodes CASSLLKTEGYGYTF.

The table lists this clonotype with many counts. The CDR3 reads CASSSLGQGNEQFF. The CDR3 DNA sequence: TGTGCCAGCAGCTCTTTGGGACAGGGTAATGAGCAGTTCTTC. This chain links TRBV11-3 with TRBJ2-1; TRBD1 aligns across 9 bases. Unmatched junction bases numbered 5, after V lost 4 bases and J lost 7 bases. Germline V gene sequence: CDR1 SGHNT, CDR2 YENEEA. The CDR3 is 14 amino acids.

This chain connects TRBV20-1 to TRBJ1-1; 8 positions agree with TRBD1. V gave up 5 bases and J gave up 6 bases; unmatched junction bases: 14. The CDR3 totals 15 residues. Germline assignment: CDR1 DFQATT and CDR2 SNEGSKA (reference sequence). This chain's CDR3 is CSAPSARQGTAEAFF. Here the CDR3 DNA reads TGCAGTGCTCCTTCTGCTCGACAGGGGACGGCTGAAGCTTTCTTT.

This clonotype was counted between two and nine times. This chain connects TRBV24-1 to TRBJ2-3; possibly TRBD1 for D (6 bases). The CDR3 contains 16 residues. V lost 0 bases and J 6 bases, leaving 15 bases between the germline ends. The V gene's germline CDR1 is KGHDR and CDR2 SFDVKD. The chain's CDR3 is CATSDLDPGDRDTQYF. Written as DNA, the CDR3 is TGTGCCACCAGTGATTTGGATCCAGGGGATAGGGATACGCAGTATTTT.

The chain uses TRBV27 and TRBJ1-6; D call uncertain. The CDR3 spans 14 residues. The germline V and J ends were trimmed by 7 bases and 6 bases, with 13 bases remaining between them. The germline gives CDR1 MNHEY, CDR2 SMNVEV (reference sequence). The chain's CDR3 is CASTISGSNSPLHF. CDR3 DNA sequence: TGTGCCAGCACCATTTCGGGGTCTAATTCACCCCTCCACTTT.

This clonotype was seen a few times. The CDR3, as DNA: TGTGCCAGGGACAGGGCCGATACGCAGTATTTT. This sequence encodes CARDRADTQYF. The V gene is TRBV2, the J gene TRBJ2-3, with TRBD1 matching over 8 bases. Germline V CDR1 and CDR2: SNHLY, FYNNEI. The length of the CDR3 is 11 residues. V lost 9 bases, J lost 6 bases, and 2 bases stayed unmatched.

In this sample, this clonotype turned up a few times. V is TRBV20-1 and J is TRBJ1-5; D gene unclear. V was shortened by 2 bases and J by 1 base, with 3 bases between the two germline ends. The CDR3 loop spans 12 amino acids. CDR1 and CDR2 from the germline V gene are DFQATT and SNEGSKA (reference sequence). CDR3 sequence: CSARRSNQPQHF. The CDR3 coding sequence is TGCAGTGCTAGACGGAGCAATCAGCCCCAGCATTTT.

CDR3 bases: TGTGCCAGCAGTTTAGAAGGGATCGGGGCAGATACGCAGTATTTT. Translation gives CASSLEGIGADTQYF. The J gene is TRBJ2-3, the V gene TRBV12-3 or TRBV12-4; D is perhaps TRBD2 (5 bases). CDR3 size: 15 residues. V gave up 1 base and J gave up 4 bases, with 12 bases separating them.

This clonotype was observed a few times. The rearrangement joins TRBV4-3 to TRBJ1-1, with D perhaps matching TRBD1 (5 bases). V was shortened by 1 base and J by 3 bases, with 18 bases between the two germline ends. Germline CDR1 is LGHNA and CDR2 is YSLEER. The CDR3 has 17 residues. The CDR3 bases are TGCGCCAGCAGCCAAGCAGTACTGGGACCCTGGGACACTGAAGCTTTCTTT. Translated, it gives CASSQAVLGPWDTEAFF.

Details on this clonotype: Compared with germline, one end of the junction differs, possibly owing to a read error. The chain carries TRBV12-3 or TRBV12-4 and TRBJ2-1, with D unclear. The CDR3 runs 14 residues. CDR3 nucleotide sequence: TGTGCCTGCAGTTTTGAAGGACCCCACAATGAGCAGTTCTTC. Translating it yields CACSFEGPHNEQFF.

This clonotype was found many times. The V call is TRBV11-1, the J call TRBJ2-5; a possible D gene is TRBD1 (5 bases). CDR1 and CDR2 (germline): SGHAT, FQDESV (reference sequence). V lost 3 bases and J lost 2, with 13 bases in between. There are 15 residues in the CDR3. This chain's CDR3 is CASSLGMRQQETQYF. In DNA form, the CDR3 reads TGTGCCAGCAGCTTGGGTATGCGACAGCAAGAGACCCAGTACTTC.

The chain recombines TRBV7-9 with TRBJ2-7; no definite D call. V was trimmed by 1 base and J by 4 bases, leaving 17 bases between them. CDR3 length: 16 residues. CDR1 SEHNR and CDR2 FQNEAQ come from the germline V gene (reference sequence). CDR3 in amino acids: CASSLVSGGRGYEQYF. The CDR3 DNA follows: TGTGCCAGCAGCTTAGTATCAGGCGGCCGCGGTTACGAGCAGTACTTC.

Ten or more counts support this clonotype. The chain's CDR3 is CASSQDRPAGTEKLFF. The CDR3 nucleotides are TGCGCCAGCAGCCAAGATCGTCCGGCAGGAACCGAAAAACTGTTTTTT. This chain connects TRBV4-1 to TRBJ1-4, with D unclear. The CDR3 is made up of 16 amino acids. Looked up from germline, CDR1 is MGHRA and CDR2 is YSYEKL. Trimming left V 0 bases short and J 8 bases short, with 16 bases between.

There are many counts of this clonotype. This rearrangement joins TRBV12-3 or TRBV12-4 to TRBJ1-1, with unresolved D. V gave up 5 bases and J gave up 8 bases, with 15 bases separating them. CDR3 length: 13 amino acids. The CDR3 is CASSLVRTDEAFF. The CDR3 nucleotides are TGTGCCAGCAGTCTCGTCCGGACCGACGAAGCTTTCTTT.